This record covers a single T cell receptor (beta chain). This sample stems from a study of T cells in localized non-small cell lung cancer. Germline V CDR1 and CDR2: SEHNR, FQNEAQ (reference sequence). With 6 bases clipped from V and 4 bases from J, the junction kept 6 bases outside the gene matches. CDR3 length equals 14 residues. TCRdb's table, derived via immunoSEQ multiplex PCR, lists solely in-frame clones and lacks some. The sample includes some 37,000 clones, more than 75% seen only once; the top ten take 3% to 4.5%. V and J are TRBV7-9 and TRBJ2-3, with TRBD1 matching over 8 bases. Specimen: peripheral blood, collected before any cancer treatment. The TCR was taken from a man between 18 and 50 years old with stage I lung adenocarcinoma. The CDR3 bases are TGTGCCAGCAGTCGAGGACAGGGCCCAGATACGCAGTATTTT. Amino acid sequence: CASSRGQGPDTQYF. The full variable domain, rest sourced from reference TRBV7-9 and TRBJ2-3, is DTGVSQNPRHKITKRGQNVTFRCDPISEHNRLYWYRQTLGQGPEFLTYFQNEAQLEKSRLLSDRFSAERPKGSFSTLEIQRTEQGDSAMYLCASSRGQGPDTQYFGPGTRLTVL.